The 26 T cell receptor beta chains below were found in one sample sequenced in a study of beta chain features in type 1 diabetes. All of the isolated RNA was reverse transcribed, so expressed TCRB transcripts were sequenced. Sequencing used immunoSEQ multiplex PCR; TCRdb keeps in-frame clones, though not all of them. The sample lists around 280,000 clones; roughly 8% were seen once. Material: central memory CD4+ T cells from blood. All receptors derive from a woman in her late teens or twenties in good health.

This clone was seen a handful of times. The chain couples TRBV14 to TRBJ2-2; 11 nucleotides line up with TRBD1. CDR1 SGHDN and CDR2 FVKESK come from the germline V gene. CDR3 length: 17 residues. Trimming cost V 0 bases and J 9 bases; bases outside gene matches: 9. CDR3 DNA: TGTGCCAGCAGCCAAGATCGCGGGACAGGGGGGGACCGGGAGCTGTTTTTT. Encoded protein: CASSQDRGTGGDRELFF.

The rearrangement links TRBV5-1 to TRBJ2-1; D assignment may be TRBD1 or TRBD2 (5 bases each). V was shortened by 1 base and J by 9 bases, with 14 bases between the two germline ends. The germline V gene has CDR1 SGHRS and CDR2 YFSETQ. The CDR3 contains 14 residues. The CDR3 coding sequence is TGCGCCAGCAGCTTGAGTACAGGTGGGGGTGAGCAGTTCTTC. Amino acids: CASSLSTGGGEQFF.

In its sample, this clone was seen many times. The V gene is TRBV7-3, the J gene TRBJ2-3; TRBD1 matches 7 bases. Germline V CDR1 and CDR2: SGHTA, FQGTGA. The CDR3 covers 15 residues. Germline trimming cut 4 bases from V and 6 bases from J; bases unmatched to any gene: 10. The CDR3 loop is CASSSDRNLGDTQYF. The CDR3 DNA is TGTGCCAGCAGCTCGGACAGGAATTTGGGGGATACGCAGTATTTT.

The sample holds a few counts of this clone. CDR3 coding DNA: TGCAGCGGTAAGACTAGCGGGAGTAACAATGAGCAGTTCTTC. Amino acid sequence: CSGKTSGSNNEQFF. This chain joins TRBV29-1 and TRBJ2-1; 12 bases are shared with TRBD2. Germline V gene data show CDR1 as SQVTM and CDR2 as ANQGSEA. The trim removed 7 bases at V and 5 bases at J, leaving 6 bases unmatched. CDR3 length: 14 residues.

This rearrangement joins TRBV7-9 to TRBJ2-5, with unresolved D. Germline loops: CDR1 SEHNR, CDR2 FQNEAQ (reference sequence). CDR3 length: 14 residues. V shed 2 bases and J shed 5 bases, with 12 bases lying between them. As DNA, the CDR3 is TGTGCCAGCAGCTTAAGCACGAACCTCGAGACCCAGTACTTC. It codes for CASSLSTNLETQYF.

Ten or more counts support this clone. The gene calls are TRBV30 and TRBJ1-3; no firm D call. Germline V lookup: CDR1 GTSNPN, CDR2 SVGIG (reference sequence). The V and J ends lost 7 bases and 0 bases respectively, with 7 bases between them. This CDR3 spans 12 amino acids. The CDR3 loop is CAYESSGNTIYF. CDR3 sequence (DNA): TGTGCCTACGAATCCTCTGGAAACACCATATATTTT.

This clone was recorded many times. The chain joins TRBV10-3 to TRBJ1-4; 8 bases match TRBD1. CDR3 length: 14 amino acids. V was pared by 11 bases and J by 6 bases, with 11 bases of the junction left unmatched. Per the germline V gene, CDR1 is ENHRY and CDR2 is SYGVKD. Written as DNA, the CDR3 is TGTGCCGCCCGGGGAGGACAGGGAGATGAAAAACTGTTTTTT. As protein: CAARGGQGDEKLFF.

In its sample, this clone was seen a few times. CDR3 DNA: TGTGCCAGCAGCCAGAGCCCTATTGGGTACAATGAGCAGTTCTTC. It specifies CASSQSPIGYNEQFF. The chain recombines TRBV9 with TRBJ2-1, with unresolved D. Trimming stripped 4 bases from V and 4 bases from J, with 15 bases between. Germline V gene lookup returns CDR1 SGDLS and CDR2 YYNGEE. CDR3 size: 15 residues.

This clone has only a few counts. The rearrangement joins TRBV4-3 to TRBJ2-5, with 7 bases matching TRBD1. The length of the CDR3 is 15 residues. V lost 0 bases and J lost 2; bases outside the gene matches: 3. CDR1 is LGHNA, CDR2 YSLEER, per germline. The CDR3 sequence is CASSQELTGQETQYF. The CDR3 nucleotides read TGCGCCAGCAGCCAAGAGCTGACAGGGCAAGAGACCCAGTACTTC.

This clone occurred a few times. CDR3 DNA sequence: TGTGCCAGCAGTGTTCAAGGACAGGGGGCGGATGAGCAGTTCTTC. It specifies CASSVQGQGADEQFF. This chain joins TRBV2 and TRBJ2-1, with 11 bases fitting TRBD1. CDR1 is SNHLY, CDR2 FYNNEI, per germline. Trimming at V came to 4 bases and at J to 8 bases, leaving 7 bases not matched to a gene. This CDR3 is 15 amino acids long.

This rearrangement joins TRBV5-1 to TRBJ2-1; D possibly matches TRBD1 or TRBD2 (5 bases each). CDR1 is SGHRS, CDR2 YFSETQ, per germline. V was clipped by 3 bases and J by 3 bases, with 22 bases between them. This CDR3 spans 18 amino acids. The DNA for the CDR3 is TGCGCCAGCAGCTCACCCACCTGGGCTAGCAGGGACTACAATGAGCAGTTCTTC. Its protein is CASSSPTWASRDYNEQFF.

This clone was found a few times. The chain is built from TRBV9 and TRBJ2-1, with D possibly being TRBD1 or TRBD2 (5 bases each). Trimming took off 3 bases at V and 3 bases at J, with 13 bases between the two ends. Germline V CDR1 and CDR2: SGDLS, YYNGEE. The CDR3 extends over 15 amino acids. DNA of the CDR3: TGTGCCAGCAGCGGCACCGGGACGGGCTACAATGAGCAGTTCTTC. This translates into CASSGTGTGYNEQFF.

This clone was found a few times. The chain is built from TRBV7-9 and TRBJ2-6; D perhaps matches TRBD2 (6 bases). Per the germline V gene, CDR1 is SEHNR and CDR2 is FQNEAQ (reference sequence). The CDR3 covers 17 residues. The V end was cut by 1 base, the J end by 2 bases, with 12 bases between. The CDR3 DNA follows: TGTGCCAGCAGCTTAGGTTGGGGAGGCACTGGGGCCAACGTCCTGACTTTC. This translates into CASSLGWGGTGANVLTF.

This clone showed up just a few times. The V gene is TRBV6-1, the J gene TRBJ2-5, with TRBD2 as a possible D gene (5 bases). Germline lookup yields CDR1 MNHNS and CDR2 SASEGT. The CDR3 is made up of 12 amino acids. V lost 5 bases to trimming and J lost 5 bases, with 9 bases between them. For the CDR3, the DNA is TGTGCCAGCAGTAGGACGGGGGAGACCCAGTACTTC. Protein product: CASSRTGETQYF.

This clone was seen a few times. V usage is TRBV6-5 and J usage is TRBJ2-1; D gene unclear. This CDR3 has 16 amino acids. The V gene lost 4 bases and the J gene lost 0 bases, with 13 bases spanning the gap. CDR1 is MNHEY and CDR2 is SVGAGI in the germline V gene. The CDR3 coding sequence is TGTGCCAGCAGTTCGGACGGAGCGAACTCCTACAATGAGCAGTTCTTC. Protein: CASSSDGANSYNEQFF.

This clone was detected a few times. The chain carries TRBV2 and TRBJ1-5; no clear D gene. From germline, CDR1 is SNHLY and CDR2 FYNNEI. With 2 bases removed from V and 0 bases from J, the gap between germline ends came to 14 bases. The CDR3 totals 17 residues. The CDR3 sequence: CASSEWSGADSNQPQHF. The CDR3 DNA is TGTGCCAGCAGTGAATGGTCTGGCGCCGATAGCAATCAGCCCCAGCATTTT.

This clone occurred a few times. The sample holds other DNA sequences that translate to the same CDR3. This sequence joins TRBV7-9 and TRBJ1-2; no definite D call. Trimming left V 3 bases short and J 8 bases short, with 10 bases between. The germline V gene has CDR1 SEHNR and CDR2 FQNEAQ (reference sequence). The CDR3 length is 12 residues. This CDR3 reads CASSFRSYGYTF. The CDR3 region has the DNA TGTGCCAGCAGCTTTAGGAGTTACGGCTACACCTTC. The variable domain in full, completed from reference TRBV7-9 and TRBJ1-2, reads DTGVSQNPRHKITKRGQNVTFRCDPISEHNRLYWYRQTLGQGPEFLTYFQNEAQLEKSRLLSDRFSAERPKGSFSTLEIQRTEQGDSAMYLCASSFRSYGYTFGSGTRLTVV.

This clone was observed a few times. The chain uses TRBV29-1 and TRBJ1-5; no clear D gene. CDR3 length equals 12 residues. Trimming removed 4 bases from V and 1 base from J, with 5 bases in between. Germline V gene data show CDR1 as SQVTM and CDR2 as ANQGSEA. The CDR3 sequence is CSVGVSNQPQHF. Written as DNA, the CDR3 is TGCAGCGTTGGTGTCAGCAATCAGCCCCAGCATTTT.

This clone occurred many times. CDR3 amino acids: CASRTGYNEQFF. The CDR3 nucleotides read TGTGCCAGCCGAACAGGGTACAATGAGCAGTTCTTC. The chain recombines TRBV5-4 with TRBJ2-1; tentatively, D is TRBD1 (6 bases). CDR1 is SGHNT and CDR2 is YYREEE in the germline V gene (reference sequence). The CDR3 sequence is 12 residues long. V shed 7 bases and J shed 4 bases, with 9 bases lying between them.

This clone has a handful of counts. The V and J genes are TRBV5-6 and TRBJ2-5; D gene uncertain. The CDR3 is 11 residues long. Looked up from germline, CDR1 is SGHDT and CDR2 is YYEEEE. V was pared by 4 bases and J by 5 bases, with 6 bases between. The CDR3, as DNA: TGTGCCAGCAGCACAAGGGAGACCCAGTACTTC. It encodes CASSTRETQYF.

This clone was detected a few times. The gene calls are TRBV29-1 and TRBJ2-1; D remains unclear. Trimming removed 2 bases at V and 6 bases at J, with 14 bases between. Germline CDR1 reads SQVTM; CDR2 reads ANQGSEA. This CDR3 comprises 14 residues. The DNA of the CDR3 is TGCAGCGTTGAAAACCCGAGGCGTTTCAATGAGCAGTTCTTC. Its protein product is CSVENPRRFNEQFF.

The chain is built from TRBV28 and TRBJ1-5, with no clear D. The V gene lost 10 bases and the J gene lost 6 bases, with 19 bases spanning the gap. Germline CDR1 and CDR2: MDHEN and SYDVKM. This CDR3 has 14 amino acids. The CDR3 DNA reads TGTGCCACCTTTTCACAAGGCTCGGTTCAGCCCCAGCATTTT. It codes for CATFSQGSVQPQHF.

This clone was seen more than once but under ten times. The rearrangement uses TRBV6-4 and TRBJ2-6; D is unclear. Germline CDR1 MRHNA, CDR2 SNTAGT. V was trimmed by 7 bases and J by 0 bases, leaving 7 bases between them. The CDR3 loop spans 14 amino acids. The CDR3 sequence: CASKADSGANVLTF. The CDR3 DNA follows: TGTGCCAGCAAGGCAGACTCTGGGGCCAACGTCCTGACTTTC.

This clone qualifies as medium-sized. This chain's CDR3 is CASSRRLYQETQYF. The CDR3 DNA sequence: TGTGCCAGCAGTCGAAGACTGTACCAAGAGACCCAGTACTTC. J is TRBJ2-5 and V is TRBV2, with D unresolved. Germline CDR1 SNHLY, CDR2 FYNNEI. V was cut by 5 bases and J by 0 bases, with 10 bases left in between. This CDR3 comprises 14 residues.

The chain joins TRBV11-1 to TRBJ1-4; 9 bases fit TRBD1. Germline CDR1 SGHAT, CDR2 FQDESV (reference sequence). The CDR3 is 15 residues long. Unmatched junction bases numbered 3, after V lost 2 bases and J lost 5 bases. This chain's CDR3 is CASSLPGTGNEKLFF. In DNA, the CDR3 is TGTGCCAGCAGCTTACCCGGGACAGGGAATGAAAAACTGTTTTTT.

The J gene is TRBJ1-5, the V gene TRBV6-6; TRBD1 is a possible D gene (5 bases). From germline, CDR1 is MNHNY and CDR2 SVGAGI (reference sequence). CDR3 length: 13 amino acids. Trimming removed 4 bases at V and 5 bases at J, with 9 bases between. This CDR3 reads CASSSQGDQPQHF. In nucleotides, the CDR3 is TGTGCCAGCAGTTCTCAGGGTGATCAGCCCCAGCATTTT.